This TCR beta chain was observed in a study of control samples from healthy donors and cancer patients. There are 15 residues in the CDR3. The V and J ends lost 6 bases and 0 bases respectively, with 15 bases between them. Germline V lookup: CDR1 SGHAT, CDR2 FQDESV (reference sequence). The table came from immunoSEQ multiplex PCR; TCRdb's copy has only in-frame clones and leaves some out. This repertoire shows roughly 130,000 clones, approximately 86% found once; its top ten account for roughly 8.4%. The sequenced material came from blood. This clonotype originated in a woman in her twenties or thirties in good health. The rearrangement uses TRBV11-1 and TRBJ2-7, with D hard to call. The CDR3 is CASSSSSRSSYEQYF. Here the CDR3 DNA reads TGTGCCAGCAGTTCGTCTTCTAGGAGCTCCTACGAGCAGTACTTC.